Shown below are 27 T cell receptor beta chains from a single sample sequenced in a study of blood T cell repertoires in COVID-19. Only in-frame clones appear in the TCRdb table, and some are missing; sequencing was by immunoSEQ multiplex PCR. The profile shows some 200,000 clones, 70% to 90% of them singletons. Material for sequencing was peripheral blood. The receptors originated from a woman aged 45-59 years with acute or convalescent COVID-19.

The chain couples TRBV19 to TRBJ2-1; no clear D. The CDR3 consists of 13 residues. V gave up 1 base and J gave up 7 bases, with 8 bases separating them. The germline gives CDR1 LNHDA, CDR2 SQIVND (reference sequence). The CDR3 reads CASSIVSRNEQFF. The CDR3, as DNA: TGTGCCAGTAGTATAGTTAGTCGGAATGAGCAGTTCTTC.

This chain joins TRBV19 and TRBJ1-3, with D tentatively TRBD1 (6 bases). Germline CDR1 LNHDA, CDR2 SQIVND (reference sequence). The CDR3 covers 16 residues. V was cut by 3 bases and J by 4 bases, with 16 bases left in between. As DNA, the CDR3 is TGTGCCAGTAGTATTGACGCAACAGGGATCGGAAACACCATATATTTT. Its translation: CASSIDATGIGNTIYF.

The genes are TRBV11-2 and TRBJ1-1, with unresolved D. V lost 5 bases to trimming and J lost 6 bases, with 13 bases between them. CDR1 SGHAT and CDR2 FQNNGV come from the germline V gene. This CDR3 is 13 amino acids long. Here the CDR3 DNA reads TGTGCCAGCAGCACCAGTGTCCCCCCTGAAGCTTTCTTT. It specifies CASSTSVPPEAFF.

This chain connects TRBV30 to TRBJ1-6; 9 nucleotides align to TRBD1. The CDR3 is made up of 13 amino acids. The germline gives CDR1 GTSNPN, CDR2 SVGIG (reference sequence). The V and J ends lost 1 base and 10 bases, in that order; junction bases with no gene match: 2. CDR3 in DNA: TGTGCCTGGAGTGCACAGGGGGCCTCACCCCTCCACTTT. Translating it yields CAWSAQGASPLHF. The variable domain in full, with the rest retrieved from reference TRBV30 and TRBJ1-6, is SQTIHQWPATLVQPVGSPLSLECTVEGTSNPNLYWYRQAAGRGLQLLFYSVGIGQISSEVPQNLSASRPQDRQFILSSKKLLLSDSGFYLCAWSAQGASPLHFGNGTRLTVT.

This chain connects TRBV2 to TRBJ1-2; D gene unclear. V was cut by 5 bases and J by 3 bases, with 7 bases left in between. This CDR3 has 12 amino acids. Germline CDR1 reads SNHLY; CDR2 reads FYNNEI. This chain's CDR3 is CASSLSDYGYTF. The CDR3 nucleotides are TGTGCCAGCAGTTTATCAGACTATGGCTACACCTTC.

This chain uses TRBV11-2 with TRBJ2-3; 8 bases are a match to TRBD2. Germline CDR1 reads SGHAT; CDR2 reads FQNNGV. With 4 bases clipped from V and 6 bases from J, the junction kept 9 bases outside the gene matches. This CDR3 comprises 15 residues. CDR3 region: CASSSTGTRSDTQYF. CDR3 bases: TGTGCCAGCAGCTCTACCGGGACTAGATCGGATACGCAGTATTTT.

This clone was found once. The CDR3 loop is CSVESRDRTSGANVLTF. CDR3 sequence (DNA): TGCAGCGTTGAATCTCGGGACAGGACCTCTGGGGCCAACGTCCTGACTTTC. This chain joins TRBV29-1 and TRBJ2-6; TRBD1 agrees at 8 bases. The germline gives CDR1 SQVTM, CDR2 ANQGSEA. The V gene end was trimmed by 2 bases and the J gene end by 0 bases; junction bases not matched to a gene: 6. This CDR3 is built from 17 residues.

The chain combines TRBV2 with TRBJ2-7; 7 nucleotides match TRBD1. Germline CDR1 reads SNHLY; CDR2 reads FYNNEI. The trim removed 7 bases at V and 5 bases at J, leaving 11 bases unmatched. There are 14 residues in the CDR3. The chain's CDR3 is CASTHTGQSNEQYF. The CDR3 nucleotides are TGTGCCAGCACGCATACGGGACAGTCTAACGAGCAGTACTTC.

The chain links TRBV7-8 to TRBJ2-7, with 7 bases identical to TRBD1. The CDR3 is 15 amino acids. From germline, CDR1 is SGHVS and CDR2 FQNEAQ. The V segment lost 2 bases and the J segment 1 base; nucleotides outside the gene matches: 5. The DNA of the CDR3 is TGTGCCAGCAGCTTAAGACAGGGAATGTCCTACGAGCAGTACTTC. Protein: CASSLRQGMSYEQYF.

This chain connects TRBV28 to TRBJ2-7; 15 positions agree with TRBD2. This CDR3 has 17 residues. The germline V gene has CDR1 MDHEN and CDR2 SYDVKM. V lost 3 bases, J lost 4 bases, and 7 bases stayed unmatched. The CDR3 DNA is TGTGCCAGCAGTTTCGGCGGACTAGCGGGGGGGCGGTACGAGCAGTACTTC. This codes for CASSFGGLAGGRYEQYF.

The genes are TRBV29-1 and TRBJ2-2, with 7 positions matching TRBD2. Germline CDR1 and CDR2: SQVTM and ANQGSEA. V shed 4 bases, J shed 0 bases, and the junction held 8 bases outside the gene matches. This CDR3 is 16 amino acids long. CDR3 nucleotides: TGCAGCGTTGGTGACTCGGCGGGGGCGAACACCGGGGAGCTGTTTTTT. This codes for CSVGDSAGANTGELFF.

This clone has just a few counts. The chain joins TRBV19 to TRBJ2-1; no clear D. Germline-derived CDR1 and CDR2 are LNHDA and SQIVND (reference sequence). V was shortened by 1 base and J by 2 bases, with 3 bases between the two germline ends. The CDR3 extends over 13 amino acids. CDR3 sequence (DNA): TGTGCCAGTAGTATAGGAGCCTACAATGAGCAGTTCTTC. Amino acids: CASSIGAYNEQFF.

The chain combines TRBV18 with TRBJ1-4; D call uncertain. Germline V lookup: CDR1 KGHSH, CDR2 LQKENI. This CDR3 region has 13 residues. Trimming left V 8 bases short and J 5 bases short, with 12 bases between. As DNA, the CDR3 is TGTGCCAGCGGCCTTGGTCTCAATGAAAAACTGTTTTTT. Protein product: CASGLGLNEKLFF.

The J gene is TRBJ2-7, the V gene TRBV19, with TRBD1 identical over 11 bases. Germline V gives CDR1 LNHDA, CDR2 SQIVND (reference sequence). The CDR3 consists of 13 residues. The V segment lost 5 bases and the J segment 4 bases; nucleotides outside the gene matches: 1. CDR3 loop: CASSWDRGYEQYF. CDR3 DNA sequence: TGTGCCAGTAGTTGGGACAGGGGGTACGAGCAGTACTTC.

This clone showed up just a few times. The chain carries TRBV7-9 and TRBJ2-3; TRBD1 agrees at 9 bases. Per germline, CDR1 SEHNR and CDR2 FQNEAQ (reference sequence). The CDR3 extends over 17 amino acids. Unmatched junction bases numbered 10, after V lost 4 bases and J lost 2 bases. Here the CDR3 reads CASSSQGTGWDTDTQYF. The CDR3 DNA reads TGTGCCAGCAGCTCACAAGGGACAGGGTGGGACACAGATACGCAGTATTTT.

The chain has TRBV19 and TRBJ2-1; perhaps TRBD2 as D (5 bases). The CDR3 runs to 15 residues. The ends were cut back, 3 bases at V and 7 bases at J, with 16 bases in the middle. Germline lookup yields CDR1 LNHDA and CDR2 SQIVND (reference sequence). DNA for the CDR3: TGTGCCAGTAGTATCCTAGGAGAGCCGGGGAATGAGCAGTTCTTC. It translates to CASSILGEPGNEQFF.

V and J are TRBV2 and TRBJ2-3; 8 bases line up with TRBD2. J gave up 1 base and V 7 bases, and 4 bases lay outside the gene matches. The CDR3 length is 14 residues. The germline V gene encodes CDR1 SNHLY and CDR2 FYNNEI. CDR3 sequence reads: CASKLTSGTDTQYF. For the CDR3, the DNA is TGTGCCAGCAAATTGACTAGCGGCACAGATACGCAGTATTTT.

This rearrangement joins TRBV12-3 or TRBV12-4 to TRBJ2-3, with TRBD2 matching 9 bases. The CDR3 runs 11 residues. Trimming at V came to 8 bases and at J to 10 bases, leaving 4 bases not matched to a gene. CDR3 nucleotides: TGTGCCAGCGGGCTAGCGGGGTCGCAGTATTTT. It codes for CASGLAGSQYF.

The gene calls are TRBV6-5 and TRBJ1-1, with D tentatively TRBD1 (5 bases). From germline, CDR1 is MNHEY and CDR2 SVGAGI. With 2 bases removed from V and 4 bases from J, the gap between germline ends came to 11 bases. The CDR3 totals 14 residues. The CDR3 region has the DNA TGTGCCAGCAGTTACGTCGGGGGGACCACTGAAGCTTTCTTT. Residues: CASSYVGGTTEAFF.

V usage is TRBV4-3 and J usage is TRBJ2-5; weak D call: TRBD2 (5 bases). V was cut by 0 bases and J by 2 bases, with 10 bases left in between. CDR3 length equals 15 residues. Germline CDR1 reads LGHNA; CDR2 reads YSLEER. Here the CDR3 DNA reads TGCGCCAGCAGCCAAGATTGGAGGTCACAAGAGACCCAGTACTTC. This translates into CASSQDWRSQETQYF.

This clone has just one count. V usage is TRBV7-6 and J usage is TRBJ1-6; TRBD1 matches at 8 bases. With V trimmed by 5 bases and J by 5 bases, 5 bases remained unmatched. Germline V CDR1 and CDR2: SGHVS, FNYEAQ. The length of the CDR3 is 15 residues. CDR3 in amino acids: CASSRGQADNSPLHF. In DNA form, the CDR3 reads TGTGCCAGCAGCCGGGGACAGGCCGATAATTCACCCCTCCACTTT. Using reference TRBV7-6 and TRBJ1-6 for the parts outside the CDR3, the full variable domain is GAGVSQSPRYKVTKRGQDVALRCDPISGHVSLYWYRQALGQGPEFLTYFNYEAQQDKSGLPNDRFSAERPEGSISTLTIQRTEQRDSAMYRCASSRGQADNSPLHFGNGTRLTVT.

The CDR3 DNA reads TGTGCCAGTAGTATACGAGGGGTCTCCGGGACTAGCGGGAGGGCCTACAATGAGCAGTTCTTC. Translation gives CASSIRGVSGTSGRAYNEQFF. The chain employs TRBV19 and TRBJ2-1; 16 bases match TRBD2. CDR1 and CDR2 from the germline V gene are LNHDA and SQIVND (reference sequence). CDR3 length: 21 residues. V shed 2 bases, J shed 2 bases, and the junction held 12 bases outside the gene matches.

This chain links TRBV5-4 with TRBJ2-5; 10 bases are shared with TRBD1. The CDR3 sequence is 15 residues long. The V segment lost 3 bases and the J segment 2 bases; nucleotides outside the gene matches: 4. Germline-derived CDR1 and CDR2 are SGHNT and YYREEE (reference sequence). CDR3 DNA: TGTGCCAGCAGCTGGGACAGGGGCCTACAAGAGACCCAGTACTTC. Residues: CASSWDRGLQETQYF.

The CDR3 sequence is CASSRNDREKLFF. The CDR3 nucleotides read TGCGCCAGCAGCCGGAACGACAGGGAAAAACTGTTTTTT. The chain has TRBV5-1 and TRBJ1-4, with D tentatively TRBD1 (6 bases). CDR3 length equals 13 residues. CDR1 and CDR2 (germline): SGHRS, YFSETQ. Trimming shortened V by 4 bases and J by 8 bases, and 12 bases separated the two germline ends.

The chain is built from TRBV7-2 and TRBJ1-1; D possibly corresponds to TRBD1 (5 bases). Germline V gives CDR1 SGHTA, CDR2 FQGNSA. There are 15 residues in the CDR3. V lost 4 bases and J lost 5, with 17 bases in between. In DNA, the CDR3 is TGTGCCAGCAGCTGGAGGATTCGGGGGGGAACTGAAGCTTTCTTT. Amino acids: CASSWRIRGGTEAFF.

The chain combines TRBV7-2 with TRBJ1-1, with 7 bases fitting TRBD1. The ends lost 4 bases at V and 0 bases at J; junction bases unmatched: 5. The length of the CDR3 is 15 residues. The germline V gene has CDR1 SGHTA and CDR2 FQGNSA. This chain's CDR3 is CASSSYRGMNTEAFF. In nucleotides, the CDR3 is TGTGCCAGCAGCTCATACAGGGGCATGAACACTGAAGCTTTCTTT.

The CDR3 bases are TGTGCCATCAGTGAGGAGCCCAGCGGAGGCCCAGATACGCAGTATTTT. It specifies CAISEEPSGGPDTQYF. V and J are TRBV10-3 and TRBJ2-3; D is possibly TRBD2 (5 bases). This CDR3 spans 16 amino acids. The V end was cut by 2 bases, the J end by 4 bases, with 16 bases between. Germline V gene sequence: CDR1 ENHRY, CDR2 SYGVKD.